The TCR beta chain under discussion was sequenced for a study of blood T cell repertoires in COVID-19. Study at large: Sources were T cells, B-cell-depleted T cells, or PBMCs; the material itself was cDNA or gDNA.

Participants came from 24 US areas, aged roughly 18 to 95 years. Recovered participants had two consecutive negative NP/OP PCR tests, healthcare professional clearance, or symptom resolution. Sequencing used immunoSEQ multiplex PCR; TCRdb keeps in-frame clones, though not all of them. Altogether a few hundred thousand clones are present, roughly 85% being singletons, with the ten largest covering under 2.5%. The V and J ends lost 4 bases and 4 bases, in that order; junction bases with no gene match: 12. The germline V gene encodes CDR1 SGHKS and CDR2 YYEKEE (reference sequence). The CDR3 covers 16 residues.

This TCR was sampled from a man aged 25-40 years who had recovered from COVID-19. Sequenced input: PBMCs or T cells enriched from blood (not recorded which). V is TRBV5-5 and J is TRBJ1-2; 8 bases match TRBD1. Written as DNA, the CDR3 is TGTGCCAGCAGCGGCGCAGGGGGCCAGACCATCTATGGCTACACCTTC. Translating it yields CASSGAGGQTIYGYTF.